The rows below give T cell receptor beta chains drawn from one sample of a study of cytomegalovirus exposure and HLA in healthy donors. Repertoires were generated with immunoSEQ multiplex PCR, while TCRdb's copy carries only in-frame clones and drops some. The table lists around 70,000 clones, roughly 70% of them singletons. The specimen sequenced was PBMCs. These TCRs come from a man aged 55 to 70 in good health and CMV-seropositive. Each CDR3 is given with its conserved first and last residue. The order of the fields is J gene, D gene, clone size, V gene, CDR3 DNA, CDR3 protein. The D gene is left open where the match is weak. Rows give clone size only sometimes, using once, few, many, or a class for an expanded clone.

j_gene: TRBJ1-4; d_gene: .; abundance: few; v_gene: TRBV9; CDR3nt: TGTGCCAGCAGCGCCGGACAGACAACTAATGAAAAACTGTTTTTT; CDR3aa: CASSAGQTTNEKLFF
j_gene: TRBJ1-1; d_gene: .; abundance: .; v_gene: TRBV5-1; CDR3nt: TGCGCCAGCAGCCGAAACTCCGTTGAAGCTTTCTTT; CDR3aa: CASSRNSVEAFF
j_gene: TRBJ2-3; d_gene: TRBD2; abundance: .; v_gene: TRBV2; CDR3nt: TGTGCCAGCAGTAACAGCGGGAGCGGAACAGATACGCAGTATTTT; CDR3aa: CASSNSGSGTDTQYF
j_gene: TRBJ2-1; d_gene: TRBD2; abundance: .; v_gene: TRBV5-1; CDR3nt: TGCGCCAGCAGCACCGGGACTAGCGGGAGGGCCAATGAGCAGTTCTTC; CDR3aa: CASSTGTSGRANEQFF
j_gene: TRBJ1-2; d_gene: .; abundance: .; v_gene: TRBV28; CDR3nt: TGTGCCAGCAGTTCGGCGGCAGGGAACGGTAACTATGGCTACACCTTC; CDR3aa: CASSSAAGNGNYGYTF
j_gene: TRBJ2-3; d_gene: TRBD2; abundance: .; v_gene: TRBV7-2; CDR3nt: TGTGCCAGCAGCTTAGAACTAGCGTTAGATACGCAGTATTTT; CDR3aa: CASSLELALDTQYF
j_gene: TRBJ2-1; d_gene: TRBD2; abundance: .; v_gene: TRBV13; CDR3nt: TGTGCCAGCAGCTTAGAAGCGGGGGGGCGTAATGAGCAGTTCTTC; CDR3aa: CASSLEAGGRNEQFF
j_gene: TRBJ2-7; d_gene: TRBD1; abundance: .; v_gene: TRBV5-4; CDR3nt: TGTGCCAGCCGAGTGGCGCCACAGGGGTCCTACGAGCAGTACTTC; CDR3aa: CASRVAPQGSYEQYF
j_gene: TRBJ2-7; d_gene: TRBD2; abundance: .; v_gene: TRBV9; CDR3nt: TGTGCCAGCAGCGTTTCTAGCGGGGGGTTGGACGAGCAGTACTTC; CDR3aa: CASSVSSGGLDEQYF
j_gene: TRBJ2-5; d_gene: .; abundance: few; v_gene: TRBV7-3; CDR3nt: TGTGCCAGCAGCTTAGAGGGTCAAGAGACCCAGTACTTC; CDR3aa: CASSLEGQETQYF
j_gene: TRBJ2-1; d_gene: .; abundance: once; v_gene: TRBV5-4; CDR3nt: TGTGCCAGCACCCCGGGAGTCAAGTCCTACAATGAGCAGTTCTTC; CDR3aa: CASTPGVKSYNEQFF
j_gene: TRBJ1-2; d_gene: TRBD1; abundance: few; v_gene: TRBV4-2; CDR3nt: TGTGCCAGCAGCCCAGGGACAGCGGAACCCTATGGCTACACCTTC; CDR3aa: CASSPGTAEPYGYTF
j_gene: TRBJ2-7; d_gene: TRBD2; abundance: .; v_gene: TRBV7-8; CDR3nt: TGTGCCAGCAGCCCGGGAGGGGGGGGTACCGAGCAGTACTTC; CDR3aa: CASSPGGGGTEQYF
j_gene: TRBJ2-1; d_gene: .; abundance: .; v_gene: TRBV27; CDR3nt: TGTGCCAGCAGTTCCCTGGGAGGGGGGGAGTTCTTC; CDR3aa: CASSSLGGGEFF
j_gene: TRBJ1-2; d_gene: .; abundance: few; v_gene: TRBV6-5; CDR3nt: TGTGCCAGCAGTTACCAAAAGGACGGGGGCTATGGCTACACCTTC; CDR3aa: CASSYQKDGGYGYTF
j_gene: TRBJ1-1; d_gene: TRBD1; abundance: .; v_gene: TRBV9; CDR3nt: TGTGCCTGCAGCCCCAAATGGACAGGGGCCCGAGCTTTCTTT; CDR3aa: CACSPKWTGARAFF
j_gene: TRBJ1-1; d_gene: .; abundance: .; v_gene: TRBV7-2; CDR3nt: TGTGCCAGCAGCTTGACAGGCGATAACGAAGCTTTCTTT; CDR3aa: CASSLTGDNEAFF
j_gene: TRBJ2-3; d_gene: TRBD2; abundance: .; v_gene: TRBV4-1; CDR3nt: TGCGCCAGCAGCCAAGATTCCCTAGCGGGGAATGCAGATACGCAGTATTTT; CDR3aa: CASSQDSLAGNADTQYF
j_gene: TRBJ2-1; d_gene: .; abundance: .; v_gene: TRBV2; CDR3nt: TGTGCCTCCACTTTCCAATATGAGCAGTTCTTC; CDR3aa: CASTFQYEQFF
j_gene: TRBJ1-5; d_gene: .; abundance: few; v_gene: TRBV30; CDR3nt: TGTGCCTGGAGTGTACAGGGCAATCAGCCCCAGCATTTT; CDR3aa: CAWSVQGNQPQHF
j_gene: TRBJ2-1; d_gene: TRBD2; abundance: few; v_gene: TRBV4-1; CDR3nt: TGCGCCAGCAGCCAGATAGCGGGGGATTTCTACAATGAGCAGTTCTTC; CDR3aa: CASSQIAGDFYNEQFF
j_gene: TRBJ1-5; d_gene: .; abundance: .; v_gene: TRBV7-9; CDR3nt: TGTGCCAGCAGCCCCGGAGGGTTAGATCAGCCCCAGCATTTT; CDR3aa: CASSPGGLDQPQHF
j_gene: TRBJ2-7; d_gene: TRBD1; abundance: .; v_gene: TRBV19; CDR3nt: TGTGCCAGCTCCGGGACAGGGGGTTCCTACGAGCAGTACTTC; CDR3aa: CASSGTGGSYEQYF
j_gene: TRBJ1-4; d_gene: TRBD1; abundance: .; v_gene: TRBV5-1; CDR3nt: TGCGCCAGCTCGGCGACAGGGCAGGGCGAAAAACTGTTTTTT; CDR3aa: CASSATGQGEKLFF
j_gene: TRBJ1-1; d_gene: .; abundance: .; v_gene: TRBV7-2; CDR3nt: TGTGCCAGCAGCGCCCGACAGACCATGAACACTGAAGCTTTCTTT; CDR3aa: CASSARQTMNTEAFF
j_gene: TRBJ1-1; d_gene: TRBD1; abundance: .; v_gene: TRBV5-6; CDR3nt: TGTGCCAGCAGCGGGACAGCTTACACTGAAGCTTTCTTT; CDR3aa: CASSGTAYTEAFF
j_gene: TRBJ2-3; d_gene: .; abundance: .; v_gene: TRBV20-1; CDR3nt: TGCAGTGCTAGTCGAGAAGATACGCAGTATTTT; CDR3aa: CSASREDTQYF
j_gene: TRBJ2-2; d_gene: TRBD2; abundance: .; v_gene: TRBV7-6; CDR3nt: TGTGCCAGCAGCCCTACGGGAGGGTCCCCCACCGGGGAGCTGTTTTTT; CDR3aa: CASSPTGGSPTGELFF
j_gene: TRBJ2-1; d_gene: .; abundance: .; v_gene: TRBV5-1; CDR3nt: TGCGCCAGCAGCTTGGAGTCAGTTCCCTACAATGAGCAGTTCTTC; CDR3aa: CASSLESVPYNEQFF
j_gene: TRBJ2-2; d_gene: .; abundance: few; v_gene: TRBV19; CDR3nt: TGTGCCAGTAGATTGGGAACGGGGGACACCGGGGAGCTGTTTTTT; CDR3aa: CASRLGTGDTGELFF
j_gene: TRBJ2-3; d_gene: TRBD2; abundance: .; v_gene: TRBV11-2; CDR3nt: TGTGCCAGCAGCCCACCGACTAGCGTTACAGATACGCAGTATTTT; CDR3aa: CASSPPTSVTDTQYF
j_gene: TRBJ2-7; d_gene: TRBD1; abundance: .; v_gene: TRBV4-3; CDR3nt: TGCGCCAGCAGCCAATATTCAGACAGGGGGAGCGAGCAGTACTTC; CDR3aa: CASSQYSDRGSEQYF
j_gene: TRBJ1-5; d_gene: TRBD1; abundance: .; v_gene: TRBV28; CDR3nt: TGTGCCAGCAGTTTAACCTCAGGGGGCCTGGTTCAGCCCCAGCATTTT; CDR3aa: CASSLTSGGLVQPQHF
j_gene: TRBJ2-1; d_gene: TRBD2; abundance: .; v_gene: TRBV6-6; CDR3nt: TGTGCCAGCAGTCTCCTAGCGGGGGGCTCCTACAATGAGCAGTTCTTC; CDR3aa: CASSLLAGGSYNEQFF
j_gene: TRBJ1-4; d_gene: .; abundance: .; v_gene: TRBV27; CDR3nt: TGTGCCAGCAGTTTCCAGGGGCTAACTAATGAAAAACTGTTTTTT; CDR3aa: CASSFQGLTNEKLFF
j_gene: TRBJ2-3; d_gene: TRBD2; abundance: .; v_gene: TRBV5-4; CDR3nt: TGTGCCAGCAGCCCTAGCGGGGCGGCCACAGATACGCAGTATTTT; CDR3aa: CASSPSGAATDTQYF
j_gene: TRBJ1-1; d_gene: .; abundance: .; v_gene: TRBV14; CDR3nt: TGTGCCAGCAGCCAAGAATCAATTGAAGCTTTCTTT; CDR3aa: CASSQESIEAFF
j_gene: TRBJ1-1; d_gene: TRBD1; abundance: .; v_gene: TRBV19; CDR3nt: TGTGCCATCCGACAGGGGAACACTGAAGCTTTCTTT; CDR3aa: CAIRQGNTEAFF
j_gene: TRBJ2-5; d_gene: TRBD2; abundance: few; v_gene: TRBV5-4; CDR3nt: TGTGCCAGCAGCTTGGAGGGCGGGGGGGCCCAAGAGACCCAGTACTTC; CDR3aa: CASSLEGGGAQETQYF
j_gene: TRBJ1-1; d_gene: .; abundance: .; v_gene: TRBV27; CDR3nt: TGTGCCAGCACCCAGGCAGGGAACACTGAAGCTTTCTTT; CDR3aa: CASTQAGNTEAFF
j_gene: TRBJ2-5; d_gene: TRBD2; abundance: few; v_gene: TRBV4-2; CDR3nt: TGTGCCAGCAGCCAAGAAGGTAGTAGCGGGGGGTCCCTCGGGACCCAGTACTTC; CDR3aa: CASSQEGSSGGSLGTQYF
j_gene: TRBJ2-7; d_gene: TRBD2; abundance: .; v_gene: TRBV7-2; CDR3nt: TGTGCCAGCAGCCCACAGGTGGCGGGGGGGCCGTACCACGAGCAGTACTTC; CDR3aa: CASSPQVAGGPYHEQYF
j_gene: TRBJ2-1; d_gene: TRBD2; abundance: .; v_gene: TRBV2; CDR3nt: TGTGCCAGCAGTTCAGGAGCGGGGGCCCCGCTGTCCTACAATGAGCAGTTCTTC; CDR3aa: CASSSGAGAPLSYNEQFF
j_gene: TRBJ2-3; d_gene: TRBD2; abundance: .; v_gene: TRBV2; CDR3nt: TGTGCCAGCAGTGAGAGCGGGGAAGCAGATACGCAGTATTTT; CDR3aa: CASSESGEADTQYF
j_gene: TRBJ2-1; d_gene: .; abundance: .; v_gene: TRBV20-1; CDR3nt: TGCAGTGCCACAGGCGAGGTTGAGCAGTTCTTC; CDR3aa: CSATGEVEQFF
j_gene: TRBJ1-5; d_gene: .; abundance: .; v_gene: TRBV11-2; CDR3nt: TGTGCCAGCAGCTTATCGGCGGATCAGCCCCAGCATTTT; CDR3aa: CASSLSADQPQHF
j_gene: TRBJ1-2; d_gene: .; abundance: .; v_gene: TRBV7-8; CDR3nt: TGTGCCAGCAGCCCCCTAACGGCGGGCTATGGCTACACCTTC; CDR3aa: CASSPLTAGYGYTF
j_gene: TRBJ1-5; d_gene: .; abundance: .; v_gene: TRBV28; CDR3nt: TGTGCCAGCAGCCCGGGCCGGGAGTACGGTCAGCCCCAGCATTTT; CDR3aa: CASSPGREYGQPQHF